A selection of T cell receptor beta chains follows, all from one sample in a study of blood T cell repertoires in COVID-19. Only in-frame clones appear in the TCRdb table, and some are missing; sequencing was by immunoSEQ multiplex PCR. The sample lists more than 110,000 clones; around three quarters were seen once. The sample comprised peripheral blood. These receptor sequences come from a man between 60 and 75 years old with acute or convalescent COVID-19. Both conserved end residues are part of each CDR3. Each record gives: clone size, D gene, J gene, V gene, CDR3 DNA, CDR3 protein. A D gene is named only where the DNA matches it firmly. Size tells how often a clone was seen (once, few, many) or the class of an expanded clone, and some rows leave it out.

abundance: -; d_gene: TRBD1; j_gene: TRBJ1-2; v_gene: TRBV9; CDR3nt: TGTGCCAGCAGCGTGGGACAGTTTAACTATGGCTACACCTTC; CDR3aa: CASSVGQFNYGYTF
abundance: once; d_gene: -; j_gene: TRBJ2-1; v_gene: TRBV6-2/TRBV6-3; CDR3nt: TGTGCCAGCAGTTCAATCGGGGGATACAATGAGCAGTTCTTC; CDR3aa: CASSSIGGYNEQFF
abundance: -; d_gene: -; j_gene: TRBJ1-1; v_gene: TRBV7-8; CDR3nt: TGTGCCAGCAGGGACGATGGGGCCGCTTTCTTT; CDR3aa: CASRDDGAAFF
abundance: -; d_gene: -; j_gene: TRBJ1-6; v_gene: TRBV19; CDR3nt: TGTGCCAGTAGTGACAGGAGCAATTCACCCCTCCACTTT; CDR3aa: CASSDRSNSPLHF
abundance: -; d_gene: -; j_gene: TRBJ2-7; v_gene: TRBV2; CDR3nt: TGTGCCAGCAAGGGCAGGGTTTCGTACGAGCAGTACTTC; CDR3aa: CASKGRVSYEQYF
abundance: -; d_gene: TRBD1; j_gene: TRBJ1-5; v_gene: TRBV7-6; CDR3nt: TGTGCCAGCAGCTTGGTTGGGACAGCACGATCGCCCCAGCATTTT; CDR3aa: CASSLVGTARSPQHF
abundance: -; d_gene: -; j_gene: TRBJ1-3; v_gene: TRBV13; CDR3nt: TGTGCCAGCAGCATAGGGGGGGCAGCTGGAAACACCATATATTTT; CDR3aa: CASSIGGAAGNTIYF
abundance: -; d_gene: TRBD1; j_gene: TRBJ2-2; v_gene: TRBV9; CDR3nt: TGTGCCAGCAGCCCCATGACAGGGATAAGTGCCGGGGAGCTGTTTTTT; CDR3aa: CASSPMTGISAGELFF
abundance: -; d_gene: -; j_gene: TRBJ1-1; v_gene: TRBV4-3; CDR3nt: TGCGCCAGCAGCCTAGCATTGGCCACTGAAGCTTTCTTT; CDR3aa: CASSLALATEAFF
abundance: few; d_gene: -; j_gene: TRBJ1-1; v_gene: TRBV6-5; CDR3nt: TGTGCCAGCAGTTACGCACTTGGAGGGACTGAAGCTTTCTTT; CDR3aa: CASSYALGGTEAFF
abundance: -; d_gene: -; j_gene: TRBJ2-2; v_gene: TRBV11-2; CDR3nt: TGTGCCAGCAGCGTTGGACTATTGGGCGGGGAGCTGTTTTTT; CDR3aa: CASSVGLLGGELFF
abundance: few; d_gene: TRBD1; j_gene: TRBJ2-2; v_gene: TRBV5-1; CDR3nt: TGCGCCAGCAGGACAGGGGACGCCGGGGAGCTGTTTTTT; CDR3aa: CASRTGDAGELFF
abundance: -; d_gene: -; j_gene: TRBJ1-1; v_gene: TRBV6-2/TRBV6-3; CDR3nt: TGTGCCAGCAGTTACCTACAGGAGTCCACTGAAGCTTTCTTT; CDR3aa: CASSYLQESTEAFF
abundance: -; d_gene: -; j_gene: TRBJ1-3; v_gene: TRBV6-6; CDR3nt: TGTGCCAGCAGGACGGGGGGAGACACCATATATTTT; CDR3aa: CASRTGGDTIYF
abundance: once; d_gene: -; j_gene: TRBJ2-2; v_gene: TRBV12-3/TRBV12-4; CDR3nt: TGTGCCAGCAGTCCTAGCGTTGCCGGGGAGCTGTTTTTT; CDR3aa: CASSPSVAGELFF
abundance: -; d_gene: -; j_gene: TRBJ2-7; v_gene: TRBV30; CDR3nt: TGTGCCTGGAGTGGAGGGACCTACGAGCAGTACTTC; CDR3aa: CAWSGGTYEQYF
abundance: -; d_gene: TRBD1; j_gene: TRBJ2-2; v_gene: TRBV14; CDR3nt: TGTGCCAGCAGCCAAGTCAGACAGGGAGCCGGGGAGCTGTTTTTT; CDR3aa: CASSQVRQGAGELFF
abundance: -; d_gene: TRBD1; j_gene: TRBJ1-1; v_gene: TRBV5-6; CDR3nt: TGTGCCAGCAGCTGGGACAGGGGGAACACTGAAGCTTTCTTT; CDR3aa: CASSWDRGNTEAFF
abundance: few; d_gene: TRBD1; j_gene: TRBJ2-1; v_gene: TRBV6-5; CDR3nt: TGTGCCAGCAGTTCACCCGGGACAGGGGTTAACAATGAGCAGTTCTTC; CDR3aa: CASSSPGTGVNNEQFF
abundance: few; d_gene: -; j_gene: TRBJ1-1; v_gene: TRBV9; CDR3nt: TGTGCCAGCAGCTATGGACAATCGAACACTGAAGCTTTCTTT; CDR3aa: CASSYGQSNTEAFF
abundance: -; d_gene: -; j_gene: TRBJ2-3; v_gene: TRBV7-9; CDR3nt: TGTGCCAGCAGCCCGACTCCACAGGGCACAGATACGCAGTATTTT; CDR3aa: CASSPTPQGTDTQYF
abundance: few; d_gene: -; j_gene: TRBJ1-1; v_gene: TRBV11-3; CDR3nt: TGTGCCAGCAGCTTGAGTGGGGCCACTGAAGCTTTCTTT; CDR3aa: CASSLSGATEAFF
abundance: -; d_gene: TRBD1; j_gene: TRBJ1-2; v_gene: TRBV5-6; CDR3nt: TGTGCCAGCAGCCCGGGACAGGTGCTAGCTAACTATGGCTACACCTTC; CDR3aa: CASSPGQVLANYGYTF
abundance: -; d_gene: -; j_gene: TRBJ1-3; v_gene: TRBV11-2; CDR3nt: TGTGCCAGCAGCCCGACGGGAGCCTCTGGAAACACCATATATTTT; CDR3aa: CASSPTGASGNTIYF
abundance: -; d_gene: -; j_gene: TRBJ2-1; v_gene: TRBV29-1; CDR3nt: TGCAGCGTTGTCCCGAGGCAGGAGCAGTTCTTC; CDR3aa: CSVVPRQEQFF
abundance: -; d_gene: TRBD1; j_gene: TRBJ1-4; v_gene: TRBV5-6; CDR3nt: TGTGCCAGCAGCTTGGGGGGACAGGGGGTTGGAGAAAAACTGTTTTTT; CDR3aa: CASSLGGQGVGEKLFF
abundance: once; d_gene: -; j_gene: TRBJ1-3; v_gene: TRBV28; CDR3nt: TGTGCCAGCAGTACGGCTGGAAACACCATATATTTT; CDR3aa: CASSTAGNTIYF
abundance: -; d_gene: TRBD1; j_gene: TRBJ1-5; v_gene: TRBV30; CDR3nt: TGTGCCTGGAGTGGGGGACAGGGGGTCGGGCAGCCCCAGCATTTT; CDR3aa: CAWSGGQGVGQPQHF
abundance: -; d_gene: -; j_gene: TRBJ1-1; v_gene: TRBV6-5; CDR3nt: TGTGCCAGCAGACCTGACATATGGAACACTGAAGCTTTCTTT; CDR3aa: CASRPDIWNTEAFF
abundance: -; d_gene: -; j_gene: TRBJ1-1; v_gene: TRBV6-5; CDR3nt: TGTGCCAGCAGTCCATCCATCCGGGACAAAGAAGCTTTCTTT; CDR3aa: CASSPSIRDKEAFF
abundance: few; d_gene: -; j_gene: TRBJ2-3; v_gene: TRBV7-8; CDR3nt: TGTGCCAGCAGCCCCCGCGGAGGGGGCGTAGATACGCAGTATTTT; CDR3aa: CASSPRGGGVDTQYF
abundance: few; d_gene: TRBD1; j_gene: TRBJ2-5; v_gene: TRBV20-1; CDR3nt: TGCAGTGCTGGGACAGGCGAGACCCAGTACTTC; CDR3aa: CSAGTGETQYF
abundance: -; d_gene: TRBD1; j_gene: TRBJ2-2; v_gene: TRBV6-2/TRBV6-3; CDR3nt: TGTGCCAGCAGTCACTCAGGACAGGGAGCGAACACCGGGGAGCTGTTTTTT; CDR3aa: CASSHSGQGANTGELFF
abundance: -; d_gene: -; j_gene: TRBJ2-7; v_gene: TRBV5-4; CDR3nt: TGTGCCAGCAGCGCAGACTCCTACGAGCAGTACTTC; CDR3aa: CASSADSYEQYF
abundance: -; d_gene: -; j_gene: TRBJ1-5; v_gene: TRBV28; CDR3nt: TGTGCCAGCCACCGGTCCAACCAGCCCCAGCATTTT; CDR3aa: CASHRSNQPQHF
abundance: -; d_gene: -; j_gene: TRBJ1-5; v_gene: TRBV6-1; CDR3nt: TGTGCCAGCAGTGAAGCAAGGGGTCGCTACCAGCCCCAGCATTTT; CDR3aa: CASSEARGRYQPQHF
abundance: once; d_gene: -; j_gene: TRBJ1-6; v_gene: TRBV2; CDR3nt: TGTGCCAGCAGGACCGGACAGCCTCAGAATTCACCCCTCCACTTT; CDR3aa: CASRTGQPQNSPLHF
abundance: -; d_gene: TRBD1; j_gene: TRBJ1-2; v_gene: TRBV4-3; CDR3nt: TGCGCCAGCAGCCAAGAGCTCACAGGGGATCATGGCTACACCTTC; CDR3aa: CASSQELTGDHGYTF
abundance: once; d_gene: TRBD2; j_gene: TRBJ2-1; v_gene: TRBV11-2; CDR3nt: TGTGCCAGCAGCTTAGCCCTAGCGGGGTCATCCTACAATGAGCAGTTCTTC; CDR3aa: CASSLALAGSSYNEQFF
abundance: -; d_gene: -; j_gene: TRBJ2-3; v_gene: TRBV3-1/TRBV3-2; CDR3nt: TGTGCCAGCAGCCATACTTCTAGCACAGATACGCAGTATTTT; CDR3aa: CASSHTSSTDTQYF
abundance: few; d_gene: -; j_gene: TRBJ2-5; v_gene: TRBV19; CDR3nt: TGTGCCAGTAGTATGATGGGACGGGGGCAAGAGACCCAGTACTTC; CDR3aa: CASSMMGRGQETQYF
abundance: -; d_gene: -; j_gene: TRBJ2-2; v_gene: TRBV11-2; CDR3nt: TGTGCCAGCAGCTTAATGACAACCGGGGAGCTGTTTTTT; CDR3aa: CASSLMTTGELFF
abundance: -; d_gene: -; j_gene: TRBJ1-1; v_gene: TRBV24-1; CDR3nt: TGTGCCACCAGTGCATCAACGGGGTCGGGGACTGAAGCTTTCTTT; CDR3aa: CATSASTGSGTEAFF
abundance: -; d_gene: TRBD1; j_gene: TRBJ1-4; v_gene: TRBV15; CDR3nt: TGTGCCACCAGCAGAGGAGGGACAGGGAGTGAAAAACTGTTTTTT; CDR3aa: CATSRGGTGSEKLFF
abundance: -; d_gene: -; j_gene: TRBJ1-5; v_gene: TRBV7-2; CDR3nt: TGTGCCAGCAGCCAGAATGCGGGTCAGCCCCAGCATTTT; CDR3aa: CASSQNAGQPQHF
abundance: -; d_gene: -; j_gene: TRBJ1-3; v_gene: TRBV5-1; CDR3nt: TGCGCCAGCAGAACATCTCCCTCTGGAAACACCATATATTTT; CDR3aa: CASRTSPSGNTIYF
abundance: -; d_gene: TRBD1; j_gene: TRBJ2-3; v_gene: TRBV10-3; CDR3nt: TGTGCCACCAATTCAGGGGGCCTAGATACGCAGTATTTT; CDR3aa: CATNSGGLDTQYF
abundance: -; d_gene: TRBD2; j_gene: TRBJ2-2; v_gene: TRBV19; CDR3nt: TGTGCCAGTTCCCTAGCGGGCACTAACACCGGGGAGCTGTTTTTT; CDR3aa: CASSLAGTNTGELFF
abundance: -; d_gene: -; j_gene: TRBJ1-1; v_gene: TRBV18; CDR3nt: TGTGCCAGCTCAGCGAACGGGGGTGGCACTGAAGCTTTCTTT; CDR3aa: CASSANGGGTEAFF
abundance: -; d_gene: -; j_gene: TRBJ1-5; v_gene: TRBV24-1; CDR3nt: TGTGCCACCAGTGACGGAAATACAGGTAATTGGCCCCAGCATTTT; CDR3aa: CATSDGNTGNWPQHF
abundance: -; d_gene: -; j_gene: TRBJ2-3; v_gene: TRBV27; CDR3nt: TGTGTCCATTCAGATACGCAGTATTTT; CDR3aa: CVHSDTQYF
abundance: -; d_gene: TRBD2; j_gene: TRBJ2-1; v_gene: TRBV24-1; CDR3nt: TGTGCCACCAGTGATTTCACTAGCGGGAGGGCCTATGAGCAGTTCTTC; CDR3aa: CATSDFTSGRAYEQFF
abundance: -; d_gene: -; j_gene: TRBJ2-7; v_gene: TRBV9; CDR3nt: TGTGCCAGCAGCGTCTCCGAGCAGTACTTC; CDR3aa: CASSVSEQYF
abundance: -; d_gene: -; j_gene: TRBJ1-6; v_gene: TRBV11-1; CDR3nt: TGTGCCAGCAGCCTGAGCATCAATTCACCCCTCCACTTT; CDR3aa: CASSLSINSPLHF